One sample yielded the 10 T cell receptor beta chains listed below, sequenced in a study of T cells in Graves' hyperthyroidism and ophthalmopathy. TCR beta CDR3 regions were amplified from RNA. A first-round RT-PCR of the TCR CDR3 used the HTBI primer set. Each CDR3 protein gets one entry after TCRdb re-called the multiplex PCR reads with MiXCR. The sample yields about 420,000 distinct CDR3 sequences, around 16% seen once. The sample was blood. These receptors came from a woman aged 18 to 35 with Graves' hyperthyroidism.

This chain connects TRBV2 to TRBJ2-7, with 11 bases that match TRBD1. V lost 0 bases to trimming and J lost 2 bases; unmatched junction nucleotides: 9. CDR3 size: 18 residues. Germline lookup yields CDR1 SNHLY and CDR2 FYNNEI. This CDR3 reads CASSEAPGTGGIAYEQYF. CDR3 coding DNA: TGTGCCAGCAGTGAAGCACCGGGGACAGGGGGTATAGCCTACGAGCAGTACTTC.

This clonotype was observed many times. This sequence joins TRBV2 and TRBJ1-5; 9 positions agree with TRBD1. The CDR3 sequence is 15 residues long. Trimming took 4 bases from V and 3 from J; bases not matched to a gene: 4. The germline gives CDR1 SNHLY, CDR2 FYNNEI. The CDR3 spells CASSGRDRANQPQHF. Here the CDR3 DNA reads TGTGCCAGCAGTGGCCGGGACAGGGCCAATCAGCCCCAGCATTTT.

The chain couples TRBV19 to TRBJ2-7; TRBD2 agrees at 7 bases. Unmatched junction bases numbered 3, after V lost 2 bases and J lost 5 bases. The CDR3 runs 13 residues. CDR1 is LNHDA, CDR2 SQIVND, per germline (reference sequence). In DNA form, the CDR3 reads TGTGCCAGTAGTATATACAGCGGGGACGAGCAGTACTTC. It encodes CASSIYSGDEQYF.

The chain links TRBV14 to TRBJ1-2, with a tentative D call TRBD1 (6 bases). The CDR3 covers 13 residues. Germline CDR1 SGHDN, CDR2 FVKESK. Between the trimmed V and J ends, which lost 2 bases and 8 bases, there was a span of 12 bases. In DNA, the CDR3 is TGTGCCAGCAGCCAACATCGGACAGTCGGCTACACCTTC. It encodes CASSQHRTVGYTF. Based on the CDR3 plus reference TRBV14 and TRBJ1-2, the full variable domain is EAGVTQFPSHSVIEKGQTVTLRCDPISGHDNLYWYRRVMGKEIKFLLHFVKESKQDESGMPNNRFLAERTGGTYSTLKVQPAELEDSGVYFCASSQHRTVGYTFGSGTRLTVV.

This clonotype was counted ten times or more. This sequence joins TRBV12-3 or TRBV12-4 and TRBJ2-3, with D unclear. V was shortened by 6 bases and J by 0 bases, with 16 bases between the two germline ends. The CDR3 consists of 16 residues. CDR3 DNA sequence: TGTGCCAGCAGGCCTTGGGCCTTTTTTAGCACAGATACGCAGTATTTT. This gives the protein CASRPWAFFSTDTQYF.

The sample holds many counts of this clonotype. This chain joins TRBV11-2 and TRBJ1-1; D gene unclear. The CDR3 consists of 13 residues. V lost 6 bases and J lost 1, with 9 bases in between. From germline, CDR1 is SGHAT and CDR2 FQNNGV. The CDR3 region is CASSTQRNTEAFF. CDR3 DNA sequence: TGTGCCAGCAGTACTCAGAGGAACACTGAAGCTTTCTTT. Full variable domain (remainder filled in from reference TRBV11-2 and TRBJ1-1): EAGVAQSPRYKIIEKRQSVAFWCNPISGHATLYWYQQILGQGPKLLIQFQNNGVVDDSQLPKDRFSAERLKGVDSTLKIQPAKLEDSAVYLCASSTQRNTEAFFGQGTRLTVV.

This clonotype was detected only a few times. The rearrangement joins TRBV7-2 to TRBJ2-3, with 10 bases fitting TRBD2. The V gene's germline CDR1 is SGHTA and CDR2 FQGNSA. This CDR3 contains 20 residues. The J segment lost 2 bases and the V segment lost 5 bases, leaving 19 bases of the junction unmatched. This CDR3 is CASSPLLRGSGGPYTDTQYF. CDR3 in DNA: TGTGCCAGCAGCCCTCTCCTTAGGGGTAGCGGGGGGCCTTACACAGATACGCAGTATTTT.

This clonotype has at least ten counts. This chain links TRBV3-1 with TRBJ2-7; D gene unclear. V was clipped by 4 bases and J by 6 bases, with 13 bases between them. The CDR3 sequence is 13 residues long. CDR1 and CDR2 (germline): LGHDT, YNNKEL (reference sequence). The CDR3 spells CASSPGVPPEQYF. The CDR3, as DNA: TGTGCCAGCAGCCCTGGGGTGCCGCCCGAGCAGTACTTC.

This clonotype was found a few times. This chain links TRBV18 with TRBJ2-6, with 8 bases matching TRBD1. The CDR3 has 18 amino acids. Germline CDR1 is KGHSH and CDR2 is LQKENI. V lost 4 bases to trimming and J lost 0 bases; unmatched junction nucleotides: 8. The CDR3 DNA reads as TGTGCCAGCTCACGGTCCGGGACAGGCCCCTCTGGGGCCAACGTCCTGACTTTC. It specifies CASSRSGTGPSGANVLTF. The whole variable domain, remainder taken from reference TRBV18 and TRBJ2-6, is NAGVMQNPRHLVRRRGQEARLRCSPMKGHSHVYWYRQLPEEGLKFMVYLQKENIIDESGMPKERFSAEFPKEGPSILRIQQVVRGDSAAYFCASSRSGTGPSGANVLTFGAGSRLTVL.

In this sample, this clonotype turned up many times. This sequence joins TRBV6-2 or TRBV6-3 and TRBJ2-1; 8 positions match TRBD1. V lost 6 bases to trimming and J lost 0 bases; unmatched junction nucleotides: 7. The CDR3 spans 16 residues. Germline V gene sequence: CDR1 MNHEY, CDR2 SVGEGT. The CDR3 sequence is CASRRTGLFSYNEQFF. In nucleotides, the CDR3 is TGTGCCAGCAGAAGGACAGGGTTATTCTCCTACAATGAGCAGTTCTTC.